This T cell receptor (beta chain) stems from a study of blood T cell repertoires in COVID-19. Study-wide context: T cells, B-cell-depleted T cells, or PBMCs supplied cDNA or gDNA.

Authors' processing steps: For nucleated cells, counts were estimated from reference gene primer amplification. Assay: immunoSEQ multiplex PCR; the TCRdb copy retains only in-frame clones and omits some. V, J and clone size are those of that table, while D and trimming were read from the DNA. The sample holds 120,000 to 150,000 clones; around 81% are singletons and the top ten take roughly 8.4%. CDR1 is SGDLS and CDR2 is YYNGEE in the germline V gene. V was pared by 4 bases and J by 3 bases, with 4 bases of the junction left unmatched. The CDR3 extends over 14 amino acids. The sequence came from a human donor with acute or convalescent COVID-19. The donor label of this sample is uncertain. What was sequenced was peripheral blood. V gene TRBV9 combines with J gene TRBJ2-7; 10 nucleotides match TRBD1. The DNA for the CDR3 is TGTGCCAGCAGCCCTCGGACAGGGGGCTACGAGCAGTACTTC. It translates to CASSPRTGGYEQYF.